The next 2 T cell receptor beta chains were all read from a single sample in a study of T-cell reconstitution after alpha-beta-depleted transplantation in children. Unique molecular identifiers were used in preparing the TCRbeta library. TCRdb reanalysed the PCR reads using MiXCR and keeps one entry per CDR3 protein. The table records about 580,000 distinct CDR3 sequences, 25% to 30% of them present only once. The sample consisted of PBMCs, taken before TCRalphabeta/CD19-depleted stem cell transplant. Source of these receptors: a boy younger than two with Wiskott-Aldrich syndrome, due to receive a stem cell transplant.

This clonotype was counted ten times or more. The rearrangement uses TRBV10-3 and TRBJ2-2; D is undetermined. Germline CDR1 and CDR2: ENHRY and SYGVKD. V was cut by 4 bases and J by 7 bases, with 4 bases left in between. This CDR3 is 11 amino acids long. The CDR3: CAISGGGELFF. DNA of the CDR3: TGTGCCATCAGTGGGGGCGGGGAGCTGTTTTTT.

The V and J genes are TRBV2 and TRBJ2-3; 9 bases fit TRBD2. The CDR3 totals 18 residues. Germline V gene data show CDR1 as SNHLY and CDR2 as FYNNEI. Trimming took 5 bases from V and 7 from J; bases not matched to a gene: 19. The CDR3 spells CASSPRSSGSGSVYTQYF. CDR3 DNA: TGTGCCAGCAGTCCTCGTAGTTCGGGTAGCGGGAGTGTATATACGCAGTATTTT.